This T cell receptor (beta chain) emerged from a study of OX40 agonist ivuxolimab in advanced cancers. V lost 6 bases and J lost 4, with 12 bases in between. CDR1 MNHNY and CDR2 SVGAGI come from the germline V gene (reference sequence). This CDR3 contains 14 residues. Sequenced by immunoSEQ multiplex PCR; TCRdb stores in-frame clones only, minus some. The repertoire consists of 35,000 to 50,000 clones, with approximately 91% occurring once and the leading ten covering less than 1.3%. The chain joins TRBV6-6 to TRBJ2-2; D gene unclear. The origin of this receptor is an adult with an advanced solid tumor such as melanoma, head and neck, liver or kidney cancer. The material sequenced was CD4+ or CD8+ T cells sorted from blood, taken in a trial of the OX40 agonist ivuxolimab. CDR3 in DNA: TGTGCCAGCAGAACTGGAATCGGCACCGGGGAGCTGTTTTTT. This codes for CASRTGIGTGELFF.